The following is a T cell receptor beta chain sequence with its context. The antigen is not known. This record comes from a study of graft-versus-host responses after intestinal transplantation. The repertoire was sequenced with immunoSEQ multiplex PCR; TCRdb's copy has only in-frame clones and lacks some. In the table there are roughly 56,000 clones, approximately 89% of which are singletons. General study results and limits: Among recipient marrow samples, GvH clones were found; some appeared first in ileum or blood. Within the allografts of patients who had graft-donor T cell macrochimerism, graft-versus-host to host-versus-graft clonal ratios were high.

The germline CDR1 and CDR2 sequences are SEHNR and FQNEAQ (reference sequence). The CDR3 is made up of 13 amino acids. V lost 5 bases and J lost 6, with 10 bases in between. This material consisted of PBMCs, taken about 120 days after intestinal transplantation. The rearrangement joins TRBV7-9 to TRBJ1-4, with TRBD1 as a possible D gene (5 bases). The sequence was collected from a human patient who received an intestinal transplant, so some T cells may come from the graft donor. CDR3 in amino acids: CASSGGLDEKLFF. DNA of the CDR3: TGTGCCAGCAGCGGGGGACTAGATGAAAAACTGTTTTTT.